This entry concerns a single T cell receptor beta chain. Preparation of the TCRbeta library used unique molecular identifiers. TCRdb analysed the PCR reads with MiXCR anew, one entry per CDR3 protein. This repertoire shows about 90,000 distinct CDR3 sequences, roughly 8% found once; its top ten account for just under 7%. This entry is derived from a study of T-cell reconstitution after alpha-beta-depleted transplantation in children. Germline V gene sequence: CDR1 SQVTM, CDR2 ANQGSEA. The CDR3 sequence is 14 residues long. V shed 5 bases and J shed 5 bases, with 19 bases lying between them. Here the sequenced sample was PBMCs from the stem cell graft donor, taken from the stem cell graft. This rearrangement joins TRBV29-1 to TRBJ2-7, with D possibly TRBD2 on 6 matching bases. The TCR originated in a human donor who donated a stem cell graft to a child with congenital amegakaryocytic thrombocytopenia. The CDR3 DNA follows: TGCAGCGTTCGGGGGTCGACTAGTGAAAACGAGCAGTACTTC. It specifies CSVRGSTSENEQYF.